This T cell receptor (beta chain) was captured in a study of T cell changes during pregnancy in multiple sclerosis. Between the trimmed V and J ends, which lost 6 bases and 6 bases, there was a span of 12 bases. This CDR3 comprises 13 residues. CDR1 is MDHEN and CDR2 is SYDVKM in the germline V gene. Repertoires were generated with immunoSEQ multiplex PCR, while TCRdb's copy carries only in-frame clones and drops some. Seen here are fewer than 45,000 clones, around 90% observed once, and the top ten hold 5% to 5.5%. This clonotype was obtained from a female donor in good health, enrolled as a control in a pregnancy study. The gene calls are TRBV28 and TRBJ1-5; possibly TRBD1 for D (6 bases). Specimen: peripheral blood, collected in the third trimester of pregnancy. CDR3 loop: CASRRGTSQPQHF. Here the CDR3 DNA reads TGTGCCAGCAGGAGAGGGACAAGTCAGCCCCAGCATTTT.